This is a list of T cell receptor beta chains from one sample in a study of shared clonotypes between healthy human individuals. Data came from immunoSEQ multiplex PCR; TCRdb stores just in-frame clones and leaves some out. The data contain a few million clones, around nine tenths of them singletons. Sequencing was done on a sample of naive CD4+ T cells sorted from blood. These receptors originate from a young man in good health. Each CDR3 is given with its conserved first and last residue. A D gene is named only where the DNA matches it firmly. Expanded clones are given a class, and other clones once, few, many or no size at all.

V: TRBV11-3; size: NA; J: TRBJ2-7; D: TRBD1; CDR3: CASSCWTGLNEQYF; DNA: TGTGCCAGCAGCTGTTGGACAGGGTTGAACGAGCAGTACTTC
V: TRBV19; size: NA; J: TRBJ2-1; D: TRBD2; CDR3: CASGQVYAGGPRRYNEQFF; DNA: TGTGCCAGCGGCCAAGTGTATGCGGGAGGGCCGCGTCGCTACAATGAGCAGTTCTTC
V: TRBV28; size: NA; J: TRBJ2-5; D: NA; CDR3: CASSSRETQYF; DNA: TGTGCCAGCAGTTCCCGAGAGACCCAGTACTTC
V: TRBV11-2; size: NA; J: TRBJ1-1; D: NA; CDR3: CASSLGAGKNTEAFF; DNA: TGTGCCAGCAGCTTAGGGGCAGGGAAGAACACTGAAGCTTTCTTT
V: TRBV2; size: NA; J: TRBJ1-5; D: NA; CDR3: CASTREGGNQPQHF; DNA: TGTGCCAGCACGAGGGAGGGGGGCAATCAGCCCCAGCATTTT
V: TRBV6-6; size: few; J: TRBJ1-6; D: NA; CDR3: CASSYLAEGSPLHF; DNA: TGTGCCAGCAGTTACTTGGCCGAAGGATCACCCCTCCACTTT
V: TRBV6-6; size: NA; J: TRBJ2-3; D: NA; CDR3: CATIARVGTDTQYF; DNA: TGTGCCACGATCGCGAGGGTGGGGACAGATACGCAGTATTTT
V: TRBV7-9; size: NA; J: TRBJ1-6; D: NA; CDR3: CASSTGMNWGSSYNSPLHF; DNA: TGTGCCAGCAGCACAGGAATGAATTGGGGGAGCTCCTATAATTCACCCCTCCACTTT
V: TRBV11-1; size: NA; J: TRBJ1-2; D: NA; CDR3: CASSLNVTTYGYTF; DNA: TGTGCCAGCAGCTTAAACGTGACAACCTATGGCTACACCTTC
V: TRBV10-3; size: NA; J: TRBJ2-1; D: TRBD2; CDR3: CAIGIAGSYNEQFF; DNA: TGTGCCATAGGAATAGCGGGGTCCTACAATGAGCAGTTCTTC
V: TRBV6-1; size: NA; J: TRBJ2-5; D: NA; CDR3: CASREPGRGETQYF; DNA: TGTGCCAGCAGGGAACCGGGACGCGGAGAGACCCAGTACTTC
V: TRBV28; size: NA; J: TRBJ1-6; D: NA; CDR3: CASSQGTVNSPLHF; DNA: TGTGCCAGCAGCCAGGGGACCGTCAATTCACCCCTCCACTTT
V: TRBV11-2; size: NA; J: TRBJ2-3; D: NA; CDR3: CASSLGDTTIGADTQYF; DNA: TGTGCCAGCAGCTTAGGCGATACTACCATCGGGGCAGATACGCAGTATTTT
V: TRBV19; size: NA; J: TRBJ2-3; D: NA; CDR3: CASSNRGGADTQYF; DNA: TGTGCCAGTAGTAACAGGGGAGGCGCAGATACGCAGTATTTT
V: TRBV28; size: NA; J: TRBJ1-5; D: NA; CDR3: CASSVGGRQPQHF; DNA: TGTGCCAGCAGTGTTGGGGGGCGGCAGCCCCAGCATTTT
V: TRBV4-2; size: once; J: TRBJ1-2; D: NA; CDR3: CASSREGVGYGYTF; DNA: TGTGCCAGCAGCCGGGAGGGGGTAGGCTATGGCTACACCTTC
V: TRBV7-2; size: once; J: TRBJ2-2; D: NA; CDR3: CASSLNLAGELFF; DNA: TGTGCCAGCAGCTTAAATCTAGCCGGGGAGCTGTTTTTT
V: TRBV7-9; size: NA; J: TRBJ2-3; D: TRBD1; CDR3: CASSSRQGLMGDTQYF; DNA: TGTGCCAGCAGTTCCCGACAGGGCTTAATGGGAGATACGCAGTATTTT